This T cell receptor beta chain emerged from a study of T cell repertoires in cytomegalovirus infection (dated by TCRdb to between 2018 and 2021). About the full investigation: Peptide stimulations targeted recently identified HLA-C-restricted CMV epitopes, whose presentation resists viral immunomodulation, together with well-studied HLA-B-restricted epitopes. Donor HLA type was relevant to the analysis, as public TCR beta signatures indicated carriage of CMV infection together with the matching HLA type.

The run used an Illumina HiSeq 1500. TCRdb redid the processing of the public reads, applying fastp at Q25 and MiXCR, and retained in-frame beta chains. Each entry merges the rows of one CDR3 protein and shows their most common DNA and genes. This sample lists around 770,000 distinct CDR3 sequences; 29% were detected once. The ten largest account for about 12% of the sample. Trimming takes 6 bases from V and 4 bases from J, and the germline ends sit 10 bases apart. The CDR3 holds 12 amino acids from the cysteine to the phenylalanine. CDR3 DNA only is kept here, 36 bases in frame from base 1. This clonotype was detected a few times. The antigen it recognizes is unknown. The sample holds no much larger clone one base away, and base qualities are not on file. The label giving this sample's treatment or condition can be read as: in vitro stimulation with specific CMV peptide epitopes to enrich CMV-specific T cells.

What the research found in general, with its limitations: Cumulative frequency of public TCR beta family members discriminated carriers of CMV infection plus the relevant HLA type in this cohort and an independent approximately 340-donor cohort. The ex vivo response was dominated by HLA-C-restricted CMV-specific TCR beta clonotypes, which also provided the single most frequent clonotype in two of eight donors.

The TCR comes from a human donor in good health (CMV status not recorded). Some clones in this sample may be carry-over from other donors' samples. This sample comprised cultured CD8+ T cells from PBMCs, obtained from culture after CMV antigen stimulation. The sequence joins TRBV12-3 or TRBV12-4 to TRBJ2-7, and possibly TRBD2, on 6 matching bases. The CDR3 reads CASRDAGYEQYF. Here is the DNA: TGTGCCAGCAGGGATGCGGGGTACGAGCAGTACTTC.